This T cell receptor beta chain comes out of a study of T-cell memory formation after mild COVID-19. The V end lost 6 bases, the J end lost 2 bases, and 14 bases lay between the germline ends. Looked up from germline, CDR1 is DFQATT and CDR2 is SNEGSKA (reference sequence). This CDR3 comprises 15 residues. The table lists this clonotype with a few counts. Using its own MiXCR run on the 5' RACE reads, TCRdb lists one record per CDR3 protein. The repertoire holds hundreds of thousands of distinct CDR3 sequences, with roughly 15% as singletons. The sample consisted of PBMCs or a T cell subset sorted from them (not recorded which). The sequence was obtained from a man between 18 and 29 years old who had mild COVID-19 (a few samples of this study predate the infection). Cell type and time point are not known. The rearrangement joins TRBV20-1 to TRBJ2-6; D may be TRBD1 or TRBD2 (6 bases each). The CDR3: CSATMGGPGANVLTF. The CDR3 bases are TGCAGTGCCACGATGGGGGGCCCTGGGGCCAACGTCCTGACTTTC.